This T cell receptor beta chain was profiled in a study of blood T cell repertoires in COVID-19. Background on the study: Sites in the United States, Italy and Spain provided acute and convalescent COVID-19 samples. Nucleic acid was either cDNA or gDNA, and it came from T cells, B-cell-depleted T cells, or PBMCs.

There are 19 residues in the CDR3. Germline V gives CDR1 LNHDA, CDR2 SQIVND (reference sequence). With V trimmed by 1 base and J by 2 bases, 8 bases remained unmatched. Authors' analysis steps: Counts of nucleated cells, estimated from reference gene primer amplification, were obtained. The table came from immunoSEQ multiplex PCR; TCRdb's copy has only in-frame clones and leaves some out. V, J and clone size are taken as reported in that table, and D and trimming were inferred from the DNA itself. In the table there are approximately 360,000 clones, approximately 90% of which are singletons. Recruits, aged about 18 to 95 years, lived in about two dozen US areas.

Sequenced input: PBMCs or T cells enriched from blood (not recorded which). The V call is TRBV19, the J call TRBJ2-2; TRBD2 agrees at 12 bases. The source is a woman under 40 with acute COVID-19. CDR3 DNA sequence: TGTGCCAGTAGTATAGGGGCTAGCGGGGGGGCCCCCAACACCGGGGAGCTGTTTTTT. Its translation: CASSIGASGGAPNTGELFF.